This T cell receptor (beta chain) was profiled in a study of shared clonotypes between healthy human individuals. The study ran the assay at deep level. Produced via immunoSEQ multiplex PCR; TCRdb's table is partial and in-frame only. The repertoire includes about 960,000 clones, around three quarters of them detected once, and roughly 1.5% sits in the top ten. This sequence originates from a man between 18 and 35 years old in good health. The sequencing input was memory CD4+ T cells sorted from blood. As for subset: CD45RA-negative fraction.

For the CDR3, the DNA is TGTGCCACCAGCAGGAAGGGGGCAGGGGGAGATGAAAAACTGTTTTTT. It specifies CATSRKGAGGDEKLFF. This rearrangement joins TRBV15 to TRBJ1-4; TRBD1 matches at 7 bases. Per the germline V gene, CDR1 is LNHNV and CDR2 is YYDKDF (reference sequence). This CDR3 comprises 16 residues. V was pared by 3 bases and J by 6 bases, with 10 bases of the junction left unmatched. Combining the CDR3 with reference TRBV15 and TRBJ1-4 gives the whole variable domain DAMVIQNPRYQVTQFGKPVTLSCSQTLNHNVMYWYQQKSSQAPKLLFHYYDKDFNNEADTPDNFQSRRPNTSFCFLDIRSPGLGDTAMYLCATSRKGAGGDEKLFFGSGTQLSVL.